The 31 T cell receptor beta chains in this list originate from one sample, sequenced in a study of T cell changes during pregnancy in multiple sclerosis. Sequencing was performed with immunoSEQ multiplex PCR; in TCRdb, only in-frame clones are kept and a portion is missing. The sample has more than 35,000 clones; approximately 90% are singletons. Sequenced here: CD4+ T cells from peripheral blood mononuclear cells, sampled before pregnancy. These receptors all stem from a female donor with multiple sclerosis, enrolled in a pregnancy study.

In nucleotides, the CDR3 is TGCAGCGTTTCTAGGGACAGGGGCTATGGCTACACCTTC. Translating gives CSVSRDRGYGYTF. V and J are TRBV29-1 and TRBJ1-2, with TRBD1 identical over 10 bases. The V and J ends lost 5 bases and 4 bases, in that order; junction bases with no gene match: 4. The CDR3 sequence is 13 residues long. Germline V gene lookup returns CDR1 SQVTM and CDR2 ANQGSEA.

The chain links TRBV7-3 to TRBJ1-1; D possibly corresponds to TRBD1 (5 bases). Trimming cost V 5 bases and J 5 bases, with 15 bases left between them. The CDR3 consists of 14 residues. Germline lookup yields CDR1 SGHTA and CDR2 FQGTGA. The CDR3 reads CASSHLGGETEAFF. CDR3 nucleotides: TGTGCCAGCAGCCACCTGGGGGGTGAAACTGAAGCTTTCTTT.

This clone was counted once. The chain recombines TRBV1 with TRBJ1-5; the table's D call of TRBD1 was not tested on the DNA. TRBV1 is annotated as a pseudogene. The CDR3 has 17 residues. CDR3 bases: TGCACCAGCAGCCAAGTAAGGTTGCGGGACAGGGATCAGCCCCAGCATTTT. Translation gives CTSSQVRLRDRDQPQHF.

The chain couples TRBV18 to TRBJ1-5; tentative D call: TRBD1 (5 bases). The length of the CDR3 is 16 residues. Germline values: CDR1 KGHSH, CDR2 LQKENI. Trimming pared 2 bases from V and 7 bases from J, leaving 18 bases between. Here the CDR3 DNA reads TGTGCCAGCTCACCAGGAGACCGCGGCGGGGGACAGCCCCAGCATTTT. Translated: CASSPGDRGGGQPQHF.

This clone was seen a single time. The chain couples TRBV19 to TRBJ1-2; possible D gene TRBD1, 5 bases. With 3 bases removed from V and 5 bases from J, the gap between germline ends came to 13 bases. The CDR3 is 14 residues long. Germline values: CDR1 LNHDA, CDR2 SQIVND (reference sequence). Here the CDR3 reads CASSIGAGIYGYTF. The CDR3 bases are TGTGCCAGTAGTATCGGAGCAGGGATATATGGCTACACCTTC.

The rearrangement joins TRBV5-8 to TRBJ1-1; D is possibly TRBD1 (6 bases). The V end lost 4 bases, the J end lost 0 bases, and 10 bases lay between the germline ends. Germline V lookup: CDR1 SGHTS, CDR2 YDEGEE. The CDR3 spans 14 residues. The CDR3 nucleotides read TGTGCCAGCAGCCTCGGGACATTGAACACTGAAGCTTTCTTT. The encoded protein is CASSLGTLNTEAFF.

This chain uses TRBV7-2 with TRBJ1-5; no firm D call. The CDR3 spans 14 residues. The V end lost 5 bases, the J end lost 2 bases, and 10 bases lay between the germline ends. From germline, CDR1 is SGHTA and CDR2 FQGNSA. The chain's CDR3 is CASSISGGNQPQHF. The CDR3 nucleotides are TGTGCCAGCAGCATAAGTGGAGGCAATCAGCCCCAGCATTTT. Full variable domain (outside the CDR3, taken from reference TRBV7-2 and TRBJ1-5): GAGVSQSPSNKVTEKGKDVELRCDPISGHTALYWYRQSLGQGLEFLIYFQGNSAPDKSGLPSDRFSAERTGGSVSTLTIQRTQQEDSAVYLCASSISGGNQPQHFGDGTRLSIL.

The V call is TRBV6-5, the J call TRBJ1-4; D gene uncertain. V lost 6 bases, J lost 8 bases, and 13 bases lay in between. This CDR3 region has 13 residues. CDR1 is MNHEY, CDR2 SVGAGI, per germline. CDR3 loop: CASRDREGEKLFF. CDR3 sequence (DNA): TGTGCCAGCAGAGACCGGGAAGGCGAAAAACTGTTTTTT.

This clone was seen only a few times. V gene TRBV10-1 combines with J gene TRBJ1-1; the match to TRBD1 covers 7 bases. This CDR3 region has 13 residues. The ends lost 5 bases at V and 5 bases at J; junction bases unmatched: 5. Germline CDR1 and CDR2: WNHNN and SYGVQD (reference sequence). CDR3 DNA sequence: TGCGCCAGCAGTCCGGACAGGAGGACTGAAGCTTTCTTT. Protein product: CASSPDRRTEAFF.

The V gene is TRBV6-1, the J gene TRBJ2-4, with TRBD2 matching 13 bases. J gave up 0 bases and V 4 bases, and 9 bases lay outside the gene matches. Looked up from germline, CDR1 is MNHNS and CDR2 is SASEGT. CDR3 size: 19 residues. The DNA for the CDR3 is TGTGCCAGCAGTGGACTAGCGGGGGGCGTTGGGATAGCCAAAAACATTCAGTACTTC. This codes for CASSGLAGGVGIAKNIQYF.

This chain uses TRBV6-5 with TRBJ1-4, with TRBD1 matching over 7 bases. V lost 0 bases and J lost 8; bases outside the gene matches: 6. CDR3 length equals 15 residues. The germline gives CDR1 MNHEY, CDR2 SVGAGI. CDR3 region: CASSYSGTAIEKLFF. The CDR3 coding sequence is TGTGCCAGCAGTTACTCGGGGACAGCTATCGAAAAACTGTTTTTT.

The chain employs TRBV28 and TRBJ1-2; TRBD1 matches 9 bases. J lost 6 bases, V lost 6 bases, and 5 bases had no gene match. CDR1 is MDHEN, CDR2 SYDVKM, per germline. The CDR3 has 13 residues. CDR3 sequence (DNA): TGTGCCAGCAGCTACGGACAGGGGCATGGCTACACCTTC. Protein sequence: CASSYGQGHGYTF.

The gene calls are TRBV19 and TRBJ1-6; 7 nucleotides match TRBD1. Germline values: CDR1 LNHDA, CDR2 SQIVND (reference sequence). The CDR3 loop spans 15 amino acids. V gave up 4 bases and J gave up 4 bases; unmatched junction bases: 4. This CDR3 reads CASSNRGAYNSPLHF. CDR3 DNA sequence: TGTGCCAGTAGTAACAGGGGCGCATATAATTCACCCCTCCACTTT.

J is TRBJ2-7 and V is TRBV6-5, with D perhaps TRBD1 (6 bases). The ends were cut back, 3 bases at V and 2 bases at J, with 14 bases in the middle. CDR1 MNHEY and CDR2 SVGAGI come from the germline V gene. The CDR3 length is 15 residues. CDR3 nucleotides: TGTGCCAGCAGTTATTACTTCCAGGGGACCTACGAGCAGTACTTC. Its translation is CASSYYFQGTYEQYF.

The V call is TRBV5-6, the J call TRBJ1-6; TRBD1 aligns across 9 bases. After removal of 3 bases from V and 6 bases from J, the junction contained 1 base not matched to a gene. This CDR3 has 14 amino acids. Per germline, CDR1 SGHDT and CDR2 YYEEEE. The CDR3, as DNA: TGTGCCAGCAGCTGGGACAGGGCTAATTCACCCCTCCACTTT. Its protein product is CASSWDRANSPLHF.

The J gene is TRBJ2-2, the V gene TRBV19, with 8 nucleotides matching TRBD2. J lost 6 bases, V lost 5 bases, and 8 bases had no gene match. Germline assignment: CDR1 LNHDA and CDR2 SQIVND (reference sequence). This CDR3 spans 15 amino acids. The CDR3 is CASSYGGVRAGELFF. CDR3 DNA: TGTGCCAGTAGTTACGGGGGGGTGCGGGCCGGGGAGCTGTTTTTT.

The chain combines TRBV18 with TRBJ1-6; D remains unclear. Germline V gives CDR1 KGHSH, CDR2 LQKENI. V gave up 6 bases and J gave up 0 bases, with 9 bases separating them. The CDR3 runs 15 residues. CDR3 in DNA: TGTGCCAGCTCTCACGCTAGCTCCTATAATTCACCCCTCCACTTT. This gives the protein CASSHASSYNSPLHF.

The rearrangement uses TRBV7-9 and TRBJ1-1, with unresolved D. The length of the CDR3 is 13 residues. Germline lookup yields CDR1 SEHNR and CDR2 FQNEAQ (reference sequence). Trimming shortened V by 2 bases and J by 4 bases, and 8 bases separated the two germline ends. The CDR3 DNA is TGTGCCAGCAGCTTAATGAGGGCCACTGAAGCTTTCTTT. It specifies CASSLMRATEAFF.

The V call is TRBV28, the J call TRBJ2-7; 10 bases are a match to TRBD2. The J segment lost 2 bases and the V segment lost 5 bases, leaving 6 bases of the junction unmatched. This CDR3 comprises 15 residues. Germline V gives CDR1 MDHEN, CDR2 SYDVKM. The CDR3 spells CASSEELAGTYEQYF. CDR3 sequence (DNA): TGTGCCAGCAGTGAGGAACTAGCGGGGACCTACGAGCAGTACTTC. Filled out from reference TRBV28 and TRBJ2-7, the complete variable domain reads DVKVTQSSRYLVKRTGEKVFLECVQDMDHENMFWYRQDPGLGLRLIYFSYDVKMKEKGDIPEGYSVSREKKERFSLILESASTNQTSMYLCASSEELAGTYEQYFGPGTRLTVT.

CDR3 sequence (DNA): TGTGCCAGCAGCTCATACGCCTGCCGACAGGGGAAATGGCCCCAGCATTTT. It translates to CASSSYACRQGKWPQHF. The V gene is TRBV7-6, the J gene TRBJ1-5; 8 positions agree with TRBD1. The CDR3 is 17 residues long. The germline V gene encodes CDR1 SGHVS and CDR2 FNYEAQ. Losses at the gene ends were 4 bases for V and 9 bases for J; bases not matched to a gene: 17.

The chain has TRBV5-4 and TRBJ1-2; 8 bases line up with TRBD1. Germline V gene lookup returns CDR1 SGHNT and CDR2 YYREEE (reference sequence). The trim removed 4 bases at V and 5 bases at J, leaving 4 bases unmatched. The CDR3 runs 13 residues. This chain's CDR3 is CASSVNRGYGYTF. CDR3 DNA: TGTGCCAGCAGCGTTAACAGGGGGTATGGCTACACCTTC.

The V call is TRBV10-1, the J call TRBJ2-7; perhaps TRBD2 as D (6 bases). In germline, CDR1 is WNHNN, CDR2 SYGVQD (reference sequence). V lost 5 bases to trimming and J lost 7 bases, with 15 bases between them. This CDR3 spans 13 amino acids. As DNA, the CDR3 is TGCGCCAGCAGTCAAGCCTATGGGGGGGAGCAGTACTTC. Translating gives CASSQAYGGEQYF.

The chain carries TRBV30 and TRBJ2-7, with 8 bases identical to TRBD1. The CDR3 contains 15 residues. Germline V gene lookup returns CDR1 GTSNPN and CDR2 SVGIG (reference sequence). V shed 0 bases, J shed 1 base, and the junction held 5 bases outside the gene matches. CDR3 DNA sequence: TGTGCCTGGAGTGTACTTGGACAGGGTTCCTACGAGCAGTACTTC. It encodes CAWSVLGQGSYEQYF.

This chain links TRBV6-1 with TRBJ2-5, with 14 bases fitting TRBD2. From germline, CDR1 is MNHNS and CDR2 SASEGT. Losses at the gene ends were 2 bases for V and 5 bases for J; bases not matched to a gene: 7. There are 17 residues in the CDR3. In nucleotides, the CDR3 is TGTGCCAGCAGTGAAAGACTAGCGGGGGGGCCGTCCGAGACCCAGTACTTC. It is translated as CASSERLAGGPSETQYF.

As for this clone: Germline and junction disagree at one end, which may indicate a read error. The rearrangement links TRBV7-7 to TRBJ2-5; possible D gene TRBD1, 6 bases. CDR1 is SSHAT, CDR2 FNYEAQ, per germline (reference sequence). This CDR3 region has 17 residues. The CDR3 region has the DNA TGTGCTAGCAGCTTAGGGTTAGGCAGGGGTGCCCAAGAGACCCAGTACTTC. As protein: CASSLGLGRGAQETQYF.

The V gene is TRBV2, the J gene TRBJ1-2; 8 nucleotides line up with TRBD1. This CDR3 has 13 amino acids. The ends lost 3 bases at V and 4 bases at J; junction bases unmatched: 1. The germline CDR1 and CDR2 sequences are SNHLY and FYNNEI. The CDR3 sequence: CASSEDRAYGYTF. CDR3 coding DNA: TGTGCCAGCAGTGAGGACAGGGCCTATGGCTACACCTTC.

This sequence joins TRBV2 and TRBJ2-2; a possible D gene is TRBD1 (6 bases). From germline, CDR1 is SNHLY and CDR2 FYNNEI. There are 14 residues in the CDR3. V shed 6 bases and J shed 6 bases, with 14 bases lying between them. The CDR3 loop is CASRLNPGAGELFF. DNA of the CDR3: TGTGCCAGCAGGCTTAACCCAGGGGCCGGGGAGCTGTTTTTT.

V usage is TRBV2 and J usage is TRBJ2-1; TRBD2 matches at 8 bases. The germline gives CDR1 SNHLY, CDR2 FYNNEI. The CDR3 is 15 amino acids. V trimming: 1 base; J trimming: 8 bases; junction bases outside the gene matches: 7. This CDR3 reads CASSEEDGGVYEQFF. The CDR3 DNA is TGTGCCAGCAGTGAAGAGGACGGGGGGGTCTATGAGCAGTTCTTC.

The gene calls are TRBV4-3 and TRBJ1-4; 10 bases align to TRBD1. V shed 0 bases, J shed 10 bases, and the junction held 11 bases outside the gene matches. Looked up from germline, CDR1 is LGHNA and CDR2 is YSLEER. The CDR3 has 17 residues. CDR3 bases: TGCGCCAGCAGCCAAGAGGGCCCCGGGACAGGGGTCGGAAAACTGTTTTTT. This codes for CASSQEGPGTGVGKLFF.

This chain links TRBV4-1 with TRBJ2-1; maybe TRBD1 (6 bases). The CDR3 runs to 13 residues. Between the trimmed V and J ends, which lost 2 bases and 8 bases, there was a span of 10 bases. Germline V gene sequence: CDR1 MGHRA, CDR2 YSYEKL. The CDR3, as DNA: TGCGCCAGCAGCCAAAGAGCAGGGGATGAGCAGTTCTTC. Translation: CASSQRAGDEQFF.

V and J are TRBV5-4 and TRBJ2-5; the match to TRBD2 covers 10 bases. Trimming took 2 bases from V and 0 from J; bases not matched to a gene: 4. This CDR3 comprises 16 residues. Germline assignment: CDR1 SGHNT and CDR2 YYREEE (reference sequence). The CDR3 sequence is CASSFPSGGYQETQYF. The CDR3 nucleotides read TGTGCCAGCAGCTTCCCTAGCGGGGGATACCAAGAGACCCAGTACTTC.